A selection of T cell receptor beta chains follows, all from one sample in a study of OX40 agonist ivuxolimab in advanced cancers. Profiling relied on immunoSEQ multiplex PCR, and the TCRdb table lists in-frame clones only, not all of them. The sample includes about 62,000 clones, about four fifths of them seen just once. This specimen was CD4+ or CD8+ T cells sorted from blood, taken in a trial of the OX40 agonist ivuxolimab. The receptor source for this set is an adult with an advanced solid tumor such as melanoma, head and neck, liver or kidney cancer. Both conserved end residues are part of each CDR3. The order of the fields is CDR3 protein, CDR3 DNA, D gene, V gene, J gene, clone size. The D gene is left open where the match is weak. Only part of the rows carry a size: once, few, many, or a class if the clone is expanded.

CASSLVSSGGSYEQYF	TGTGCCAGCAGCCTGGTTTCTAGCGGGGGGTCCTACGAGCAGTACTTC	TRBD2	TRBV27	TRBJ2-7	NA
CASSEGRVGYTF	TGTGCCAGCAGCGAAGGACGGGTTGGCTACACCTTC	NA	TRBV7-2	TRBJ1-2	NA
CASSILRQGGTLYGYTF	TGTGCCAGTAGTATACTCAGGCAGGGCGGGACCCTCTATGGCTACACCTTC	NA	TRBV19	TRBJ1-2	NA
CASSYSDRIEAFF	TGTGCCAGCAGTTACTCGGACAGGATTGAAGCTTTCTTT	TRBD1	TRBV6-6	TRBJ1-1	once
CASGGRDRGYEQYF	TGTGCCAGCGGCGGCAGAGACAGGGGTTACGAGCAGTACTTC	TRBD1	TRBV6-5	TRBJ2-7	NA
CASSILGTGAGELFF	TGTGCCAGCAGCATCTTAGGGACAGGGGCCGGGGAGCTGTTTTTT	TRBD1	TRBV27	TRBJ2-2	NA
CASSLLGRASTDTQYF	TGTGCCAGCAGCCTCCTTGGGCGGGCGAGCACAGATACGCAGTATTTT	NA	TRBV7-2	TRBJ2-3	NA
CASSQVAGVGITDTQYF	TGTGCCAGCAGCCAAGTGGCGGGAGTTGGAATCACAGATACGCAGTATTTT	TRBD2	TRBV14	TRBJ2-3	NA
CASSLSTTTSGKYNEQFF	TGTGCCAGCAGCCTTTCCACCACCACTAGCGGAAAGTACAATGAGCAGTTCTTC	TRBD2	TRBV7-3	TRBJ2-1	NA
CASSFGRGVYEQYF	TGTGCCAGCAGCTTCGGAAGGGGGGTCTACGAGCAGTACTTC	NA	TRBV5-5	TRBJ2-7	NA
CASINGRDVFPTEAFF	TGTGCCAGTATTAATGGGCGGGACGTCTTTCCCACTGAAGCTTTCTTT	NA	TRBV19	TRBJ1-1	NA
CASSYSGPLDTQYF	TGTGCCAGCAGTTACTCGGGACCTTTAGATACGCAGTATTTT	NA	TRBV6-5	TRBJ2-3	NA
CASSQGARGLAGANVLTF	TGCGCCAGCAGCCAGGGAGCGCGAGGGCTCGCTGGGGCCAACGTCCTGACTTTC	NA	TRBV4-3	TRBJ2-6	NA
CASSALFRGEQFF	TGTGCCAGCAGTGCCCTCTTTAGGGGGGAGCAGTTCTTC	NA	TRBV6-4	TRBJ2-1	NA
CASSFDEQYF	TGTGCCAGCAGTTTCGACGAGCAGTACTTC	NA	TRBV27	TRBJ2-7	NA
CASSLGGSSNQPQHF	TGCGCCAGCAGCTTGGGAGGGTCTAGCAATCAGCCCCAGCATTTT	NA	TRBV5-1	TRBJ1-5	NA
CASSLEGTLTDTQYF	TGTGCCAGCAGCTTAGAAGGGACTCTCACAGATACGCAGTATTTT	NA	TRBV7-9	TRBJ2-3	few
CASRPPSGGPQETQYF	TGTGCCAGCAGGCCCCCTAGCGGGGGGCCCCAAGAGACCCAGTACTTC	TRBD2	TRBV7-9	TRBJ2-5	NA
CASSLTQTIQPQHF	TGTGCCAGCAGCTTAACGCAAACGATACAGCCCCAGCATTTT	NA	TRBV5-5	TRBJ1-5	NA
CASSLADSTDTQYF	TGTGCCAGCAGTTTAGCGGACAGCACAGATACGCAGTATTTT	NA	TRBV27	TRBJ2-3	NA
CASITNGGRQETQYF	TGTGCCAGCATCACTAACGGGGGTCGCCAAGAGACCCAGTACTTC	NA	TRBV5-6	TRBJ2-5	NA
CASSKGRGMNTEAFF	TGTGCCAGCAGCAAGGGCAGGGGCATGAACACTGAAGCTTTCTTT	NA	TRBV5-6	TRBJ1-1	few
CASSNPSGGTYEQYF	TGTGCCAGCAGCAATCCCTCCGGGGGCACCTACGAGCAGTACTTC	NA	TRBV7-9	TRBJ2-7	NA
CASSYQSRLNTEAFF	TGTGCCAGCAGTTACCAATCGAGATTAAACACTGAAGCTTTCTTT	NA	TRBV6-6	TRBJ1-1	NA
CASSEQGAVYEQYF	TGTGCCAGCAGTGAACAGGGGGCGGTGTACGAGCAGTACTTC	TRBD1	TRBV2	TRBJ2-7	NA
CATSRERGAANEKLFF	TGTGCCACCAGCAGAGAGAGAGGGGCTGCTAATGAAAAACTGTTTTTT	NA	TRBV15	TRBJ1-4	NA
CATSFGQGSSYEQYF	TGTGCCACCAGCTTCGGACAGGGATCGTCCTACGAGCAGTACTTC	TRBD1	TRBV15	TRBJ2-7	NA
CASSLVTEGGYTF	TGTGCCAGCAGCTTAGTGACAGAGGGTGGCTACACCTTC	NA	TRBV7-2	TRBJ1-2	few